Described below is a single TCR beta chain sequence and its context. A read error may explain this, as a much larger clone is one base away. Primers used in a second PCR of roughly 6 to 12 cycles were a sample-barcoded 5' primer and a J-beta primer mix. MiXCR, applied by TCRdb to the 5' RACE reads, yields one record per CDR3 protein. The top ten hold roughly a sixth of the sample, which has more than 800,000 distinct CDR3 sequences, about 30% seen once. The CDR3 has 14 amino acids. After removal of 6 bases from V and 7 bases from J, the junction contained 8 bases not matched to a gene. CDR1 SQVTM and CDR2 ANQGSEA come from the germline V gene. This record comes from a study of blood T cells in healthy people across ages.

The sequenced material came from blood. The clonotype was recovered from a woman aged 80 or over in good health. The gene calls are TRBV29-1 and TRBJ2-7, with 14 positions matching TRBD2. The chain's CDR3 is CSVETSGGAGEQYF. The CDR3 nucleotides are TGCAGCGTGGAGACTAGCGGGGGGGCTGGGGAGCAGTACTTC.